This T cell receptor (beta chain) was sequenced in a study of Ad26.COV2.S vaccination and SARS-CoV-2 variants. Study context: Ad26.COV2.S shots went into the muscle once or twice, 56 days apart. Study-wide points: Total T cell responses were possibly underestimated by TCR breadth and depth analyses.

Libraries were prepared by immunoSEQ multiplex PCR; TCRdb keeps only in-frame clonotypes and omits some of them. The table lists roughly 320,000 clones, roughly 84% of them singletons. The ends lost 4 bases at V and 5 bases at J; junction bases unmatched: 4. CDR1 is SGHNT, CDR2 YYREEE, per germline (reference sequence). The CDR3 length is 13 residues. The treatment: about 20 received Ad26.COV2.S at low or high dose, single or two shots; 5 received placebo; per-sample allocation not given. Samples were taken on day 63 after the first vaccine or placebo injection. Donation was by an adult aged 18-55 years who was in Boston. Expression of Wuhan-strain SARS-CoV-2 spike came from the Ad26 vector that formed the vaccine. There are a few counts of this clone. Its matching antigen is unknown.

The chain links TRBV5-4 to TRBJ2-7; 9 bases are shared with TRBD1. The clonotype originates from a person aged 18-65 years who received the Ad26.COV2.S COVID-19 vaccine or a placebo. The starting material was peripheral blood, obtained in a trial of Ad26.COV2.S vaccine versus placebo. CDR3 sequence (DNA): TGTGCCAGCAGCCGGACAGGGGACCACGAGCAGTACTTC. Its translation: CASSRTGDHEQYF. The entire variable domain, with the rest obtained from reference TRBV5-4 and TRBJ2-7, is as follows: ETGVTQSPTHLIKTRGQQVTLRCSSQSGHNTVSWYQQALGQGPQFIFQYYREEENGRGNFPPRFSGLQFPNYSSELNVNALELDDSALYLCASSRTGDHEQYFGPGTRLTVT.